This T cell receptor beta chain was recorded in a study of T cell changes during pregnancy in multiple sclerosis (dated by TCRdb to the late 2010s). Study-level background: The study looked at changes in the T cell repertoire across pregnancy in women with multiple sclerosis.

The protocol used for the library was the immunoSEQ multiplex PCR assay. TCRdb took this table from immuneACCESS and kept in-frame rearrangements with V and J called. Such tables lack part of the clones; where checked against another copy, unresolved V genes explain under half of the gap, and the rest is unexplained. In all, the sample holds roughly 100,000 clones, and 92% of those were seen once. Of the sample, 0.75% to 0.95% is held by the ten largest clones. As regards this clone: Its antigen remains unidentified. Within one base of it there is no much larger clone, and no base qualities were kept.

This TCR was recovered from a female donor with multiple sclerosis, enrolled in a pregnancy study. The sequencing used peripheral blood, collected after pregnancy.

The DNA sequence is TGTGCCAGCAGCCCACACGCGTCCGGGACAGCTCTGGGGGGCTACACCTTC. Translated, this is CASSPHASGTALGGYTF. The sequence joins TRBV9 to TRBJ1-2; TRBD1 lines up with 7 middle nucleotides. The CDR3 contains 17 residues, cysteine and phenylalanine counted. The entry retains the CDR3 DNA only, 51 bases that are in frame from base 1. CDR1 SGDLS and CDR2 YYNGEE are derived from the germline V gene. Compared with germline, V lacks 4 bases and J lacks 8 bases; bases without a gene match: 20.